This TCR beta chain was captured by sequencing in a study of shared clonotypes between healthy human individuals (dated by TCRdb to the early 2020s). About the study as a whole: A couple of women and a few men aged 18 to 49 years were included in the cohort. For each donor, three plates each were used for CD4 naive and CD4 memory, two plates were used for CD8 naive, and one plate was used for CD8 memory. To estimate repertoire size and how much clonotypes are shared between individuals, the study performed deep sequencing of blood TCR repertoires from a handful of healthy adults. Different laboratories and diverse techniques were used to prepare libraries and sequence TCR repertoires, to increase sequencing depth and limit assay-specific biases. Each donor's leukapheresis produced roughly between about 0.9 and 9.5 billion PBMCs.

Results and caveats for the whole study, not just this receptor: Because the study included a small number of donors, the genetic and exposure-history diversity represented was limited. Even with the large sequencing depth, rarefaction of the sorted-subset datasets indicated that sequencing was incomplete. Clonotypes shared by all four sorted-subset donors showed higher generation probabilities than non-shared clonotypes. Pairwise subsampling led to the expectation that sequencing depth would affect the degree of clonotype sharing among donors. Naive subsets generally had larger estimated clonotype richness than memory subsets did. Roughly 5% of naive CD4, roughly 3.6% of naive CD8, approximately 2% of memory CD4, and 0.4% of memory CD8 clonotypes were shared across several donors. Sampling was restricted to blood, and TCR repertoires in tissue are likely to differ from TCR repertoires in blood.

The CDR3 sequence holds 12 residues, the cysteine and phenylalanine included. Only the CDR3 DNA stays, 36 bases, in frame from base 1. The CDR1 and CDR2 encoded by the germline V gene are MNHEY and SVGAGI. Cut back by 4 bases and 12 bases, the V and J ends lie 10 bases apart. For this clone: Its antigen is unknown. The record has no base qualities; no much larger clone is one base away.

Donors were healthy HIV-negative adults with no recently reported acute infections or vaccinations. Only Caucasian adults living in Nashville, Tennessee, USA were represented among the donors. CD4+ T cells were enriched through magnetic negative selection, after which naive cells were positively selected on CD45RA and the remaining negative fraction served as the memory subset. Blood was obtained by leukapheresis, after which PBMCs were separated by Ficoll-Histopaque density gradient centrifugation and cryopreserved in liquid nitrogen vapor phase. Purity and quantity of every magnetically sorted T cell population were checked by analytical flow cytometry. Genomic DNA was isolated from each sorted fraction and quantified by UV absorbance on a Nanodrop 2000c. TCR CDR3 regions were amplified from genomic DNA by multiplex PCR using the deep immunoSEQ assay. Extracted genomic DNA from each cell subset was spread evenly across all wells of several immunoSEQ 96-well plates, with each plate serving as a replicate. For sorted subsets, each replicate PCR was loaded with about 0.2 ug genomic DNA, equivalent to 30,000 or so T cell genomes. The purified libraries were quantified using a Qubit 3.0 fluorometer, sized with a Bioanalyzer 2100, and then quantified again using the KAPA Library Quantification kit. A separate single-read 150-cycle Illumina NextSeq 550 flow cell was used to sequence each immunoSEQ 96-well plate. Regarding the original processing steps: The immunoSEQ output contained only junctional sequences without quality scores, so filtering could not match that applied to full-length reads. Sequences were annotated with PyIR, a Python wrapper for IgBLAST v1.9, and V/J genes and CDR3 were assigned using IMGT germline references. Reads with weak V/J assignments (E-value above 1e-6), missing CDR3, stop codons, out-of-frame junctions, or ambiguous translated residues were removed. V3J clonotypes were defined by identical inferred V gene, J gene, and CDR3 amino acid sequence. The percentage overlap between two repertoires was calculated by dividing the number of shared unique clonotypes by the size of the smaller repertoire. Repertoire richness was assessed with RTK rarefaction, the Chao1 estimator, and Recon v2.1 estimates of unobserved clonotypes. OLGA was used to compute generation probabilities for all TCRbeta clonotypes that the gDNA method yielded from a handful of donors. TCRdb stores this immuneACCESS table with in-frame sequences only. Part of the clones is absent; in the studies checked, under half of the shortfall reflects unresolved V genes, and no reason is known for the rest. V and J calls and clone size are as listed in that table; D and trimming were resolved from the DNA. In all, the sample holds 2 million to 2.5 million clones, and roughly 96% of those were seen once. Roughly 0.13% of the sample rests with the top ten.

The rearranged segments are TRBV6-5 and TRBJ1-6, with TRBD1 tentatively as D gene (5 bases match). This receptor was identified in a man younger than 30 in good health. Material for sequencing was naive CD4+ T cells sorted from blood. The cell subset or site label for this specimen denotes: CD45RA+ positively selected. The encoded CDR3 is CASSFRAGPLHF. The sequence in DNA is TGTGCCAGCAGTTTCAGGGCCGGACCCCTCCACTTT.